One sample yielded the 5 T cell receptor beta chains listed below, sequenced in a study of shared clonotypes between healthy human individuals. The data were produced by immunoSEQ multiplex PCR, yet TCRdb's version contains in-frame clones alone and is incomplete. The sample yields some 2.1 million clones, just over 90% seen once. CD8 cells classed as naive were CD45RO-negative and positively selected for CCR7, excluding terminally differentiated effector memory CD45RA+ cells. Sequenced sample: naive CD8+ T cells from PBMCs. Source of these receptors: a man aged 18 to 29 in good health. Some clones in this sample may be carry-over from other donors' samples.

This chain links TRBV6-5 with TRBJ1-1; TRBD1 matches 7 bases. J gave up 1 base and V 7 bases, and 6 bases lay outside the gene matches. The V gene's germline CDR1 is MNHEY and CDR2 SVGAGI. The CDR3 has 14 amino acids. CDR3 in amino acids: CASKIGQANTEAFF. The CDR3 DNA reads as TGTGCCAGCAAAATTGGACAGGCGAACACTGAAGCTTTCTTT.

The chain is built from TRBV6-5 and TRBJ1-1; D may be TRBD1 (6 bases). This CDR3 comprises 16 residues. With 4 bases removed from V and 0 bases from J, the gap between germline ends came to 15 bases. From germline, CDR1 is MNHEY and CDR2 SVGAGI. CDR3 in DNA: TGTGCCAGCAGTTTCAGGGGTTTGGTCGTGAACACTGAAGCTTTCTTT. Residues: CASSFRGLVVNTEAFF.

The rearrangement uses TRBV5-1 and TRBJ2-1; 10 positions match TRBD2. The length of the CDR3 is 17 residues. Germline V gives CDR1 SGHRS, CDR2 YFSETQ. After removal of 4 bases from V and 1 base from J, the junction contained 8 bases not matched to a gene. The CDR3 region is CASSQLAGVSSYNEQFF. The CDR3 DNA reads as TGCGCCAGCAGCCAGCTAGCGGGAGTTAGTTCCTACAATGAGCAGTTCTTC.

Concerning this clone itself: The sample holds other DNA sequences that translate to the same CDR3. V gene TRBV19 combines with J gene TRBJ1-5, with TRBD1 matching 8 bases. Unmatched junction bases numbered 7, after V lost 5 bases and J lost 4 bases. The CDR3 loop spans 15 amino acids. The germline V gene encodes CDR1 LNHDA and CDR2 SQIVND (reference sequence). The CDR3 region is CASSPDREGNQPQHF. The CDR3 DNA is TGTGCCAGTAGTCCGGACAGGGAAGGTAATCAGCCCCAGCATTTT.

This clone was recorded a few times. The rearrangement links TRBV5-1 to TRBJ2-2; D is uncertain. CDR1 is SGHRS, CDR2 YFSETQ, per germline. V lost 4 bases and J lost 9, with 7 bases in between. This CDR3 region has 11 residues. This chain's CDR3 is CASSPNRELFF. In DNA form, the CDR3 reads TGCGCCAGCAGCCCCAACCGGGAGCTGTTTTTT.